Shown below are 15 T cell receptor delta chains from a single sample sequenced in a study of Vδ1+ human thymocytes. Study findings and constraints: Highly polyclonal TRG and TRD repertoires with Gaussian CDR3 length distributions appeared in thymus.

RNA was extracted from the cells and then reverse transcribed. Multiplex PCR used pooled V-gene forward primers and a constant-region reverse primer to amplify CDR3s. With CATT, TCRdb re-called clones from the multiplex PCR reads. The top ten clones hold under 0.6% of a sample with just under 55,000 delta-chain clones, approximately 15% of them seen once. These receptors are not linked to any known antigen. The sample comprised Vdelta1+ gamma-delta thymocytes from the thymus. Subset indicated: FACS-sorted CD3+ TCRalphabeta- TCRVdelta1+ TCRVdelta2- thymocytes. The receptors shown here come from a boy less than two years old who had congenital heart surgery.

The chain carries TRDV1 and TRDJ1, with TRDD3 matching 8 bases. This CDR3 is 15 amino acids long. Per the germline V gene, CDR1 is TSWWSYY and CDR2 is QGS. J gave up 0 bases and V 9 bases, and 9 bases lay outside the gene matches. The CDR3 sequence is CALCGGSGNTDKLIF. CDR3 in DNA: TGTGCTCTCTGTGGGGGATCAGGGAACACCGATAAACTCATCTTT.

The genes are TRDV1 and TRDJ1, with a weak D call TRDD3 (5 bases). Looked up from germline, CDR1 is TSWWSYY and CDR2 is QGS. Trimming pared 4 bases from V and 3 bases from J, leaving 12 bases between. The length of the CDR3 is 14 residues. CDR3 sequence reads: CALGGLIRSDKLIF. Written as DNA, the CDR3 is TGTGCTCTTGGGGGACTTATACGTTCCGATAAACTCATCTTT.

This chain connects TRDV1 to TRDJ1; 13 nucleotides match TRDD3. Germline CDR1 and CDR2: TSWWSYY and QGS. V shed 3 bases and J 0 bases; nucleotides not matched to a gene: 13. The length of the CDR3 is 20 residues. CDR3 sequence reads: CALGDLHTGGYAAYTDKLIF. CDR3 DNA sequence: TGTGCTCTTGGGGACCTCCATACTGGGGGATACGCGGCGTACACCGATAAACTCATCTTT.

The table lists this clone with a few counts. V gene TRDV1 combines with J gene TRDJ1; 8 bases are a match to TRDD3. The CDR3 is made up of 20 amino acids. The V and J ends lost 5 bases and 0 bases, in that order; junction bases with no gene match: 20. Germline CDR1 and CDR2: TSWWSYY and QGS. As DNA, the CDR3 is TGTGCTCTTGGGCCCAAGGGGCCACTGGTATCTGGGGGAGACACCGATAAACTCATCTTT. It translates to CALGPKGPLVSGGDTDKLIF.

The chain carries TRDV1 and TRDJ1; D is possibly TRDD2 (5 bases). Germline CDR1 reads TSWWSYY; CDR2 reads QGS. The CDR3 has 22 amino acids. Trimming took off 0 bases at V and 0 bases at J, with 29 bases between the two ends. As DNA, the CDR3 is TGTGCTCTTGGGGAACTCTGGTCTTCCGAAGACCATACTTTAGCGTACACCGATAAACTCATCTTT. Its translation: CALGELWSSEDHTLAYTDKLIF.

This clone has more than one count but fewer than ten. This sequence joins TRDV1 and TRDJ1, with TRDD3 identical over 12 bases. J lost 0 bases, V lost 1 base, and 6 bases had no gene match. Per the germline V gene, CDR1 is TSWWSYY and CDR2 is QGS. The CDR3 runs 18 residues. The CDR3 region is CALGERSGGYGYTDKLIF. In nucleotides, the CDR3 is TGTGCTCTTGGGGAACGATCTGGGGGATACGGTTACACCGATAAACTCATCTTT.

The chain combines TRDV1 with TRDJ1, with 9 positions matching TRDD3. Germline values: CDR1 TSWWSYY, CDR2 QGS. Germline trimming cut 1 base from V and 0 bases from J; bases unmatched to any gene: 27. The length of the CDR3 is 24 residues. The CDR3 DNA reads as TGTGCTCTTGGGGAACCCCGGCGTACAACCTACTGGGGGACGATCACTTTGTACACCGATAAACTCATCTTT. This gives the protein CALGEPRRTTYWGTITLYTDKLIF.

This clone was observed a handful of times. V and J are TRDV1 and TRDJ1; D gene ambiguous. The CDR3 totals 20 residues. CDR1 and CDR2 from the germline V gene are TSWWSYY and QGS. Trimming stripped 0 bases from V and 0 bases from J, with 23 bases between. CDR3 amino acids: CALGELASPRGKQYTDKLIF. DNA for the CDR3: TGTGCTCTTGGGGAACTCGCGTCCCCCCGAGGTAAACAGTACACCGATAAACTCATCTTT.

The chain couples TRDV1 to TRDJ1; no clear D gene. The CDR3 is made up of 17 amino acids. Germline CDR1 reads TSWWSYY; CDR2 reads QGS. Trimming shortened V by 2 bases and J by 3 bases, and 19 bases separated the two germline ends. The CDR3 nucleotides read TGTGCTCTTGGGGAAGCCCCCCAACGCGGAGCTCCCGATAAACTCATCTTT. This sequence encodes CALGEAPQRGAPDKLIF.

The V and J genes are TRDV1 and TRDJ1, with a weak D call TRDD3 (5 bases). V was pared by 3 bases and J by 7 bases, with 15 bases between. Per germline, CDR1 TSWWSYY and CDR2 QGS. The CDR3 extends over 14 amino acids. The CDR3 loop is CALGEIFPGGKLIF. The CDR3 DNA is TGTGCTCTTGGGGAGATTTTCCCCGGGGGTAAACTCATCTTT.

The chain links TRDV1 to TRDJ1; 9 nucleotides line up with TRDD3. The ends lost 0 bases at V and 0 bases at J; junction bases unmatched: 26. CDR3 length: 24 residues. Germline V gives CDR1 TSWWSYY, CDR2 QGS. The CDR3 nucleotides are TGTGCTCTTGGGGAACTAGTCGGCCGAGACCCTGGGGGATCGGCCCGGGGGTACACCGATAAACTCATCTTT. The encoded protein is CALGELVGRDPGGSARGYTDKLIF.

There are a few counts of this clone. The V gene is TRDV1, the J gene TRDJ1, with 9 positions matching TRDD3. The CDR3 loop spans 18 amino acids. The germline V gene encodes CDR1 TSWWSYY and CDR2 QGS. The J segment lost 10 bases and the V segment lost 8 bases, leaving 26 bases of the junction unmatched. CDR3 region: CALTHTSQATLGDEGLIF. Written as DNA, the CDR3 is TGTGCTCTTACACACACTTCACAGGCCACTCTGGGGGATGAGGGACTCATCTTT.

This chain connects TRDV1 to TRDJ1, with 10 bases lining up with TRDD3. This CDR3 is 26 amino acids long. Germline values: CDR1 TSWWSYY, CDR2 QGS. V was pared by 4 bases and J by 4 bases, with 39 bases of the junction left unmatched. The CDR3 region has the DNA TGTGCTCTTGGGGTCCCGGCCACACCAATATCCCATCCACATCCGTTGTACTGGGGGATTGGCGATAAACTCATCTTT. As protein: CALGVPATPISHPHPLYWGIGDKLIF.

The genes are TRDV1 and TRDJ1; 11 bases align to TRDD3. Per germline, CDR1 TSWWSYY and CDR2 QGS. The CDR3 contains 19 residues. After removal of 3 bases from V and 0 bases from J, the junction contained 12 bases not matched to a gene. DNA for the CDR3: TGTGCTCTTGGGGAGATTCTCCTTGGGGGATACGCAGACACCGATAAACTCATCTTT. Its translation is CALGEILLGGYADTDKLIF.

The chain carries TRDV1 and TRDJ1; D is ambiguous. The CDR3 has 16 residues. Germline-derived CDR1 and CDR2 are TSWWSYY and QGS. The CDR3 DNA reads TGTGCAATGACTACCGGTCGGGCCTCGTACACCGATAAACTCATCTTT. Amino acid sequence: CAMTTGRASYTDKLIF.